The entry that follows covers one T cell receptor beta chain sequence. Its antigen is unknown. The data belong to a study of blood T cells in healthy people across ages. Isolation yielded PBMCs, at least 7 million per sample, in every case. The CDR3 contains 16 residues. V was clipped by 1 base and J by 4 bases, with 14 bases between them. Germline lookup yields CDR1 SGHAT and CDR2 FQNNGV. Study-level points and caveats: The study regarded diversity estimates from one million T cells as underestimates. Greater diversity and more naive CD4+ cells were seen in long-lived donors than in aged donors.

Primed by a sample-barcoded 5' primer and a J-beta primer mix, a second PCR proceeded for about 6 to 11 cycles. The template-switch adaptor was a 5' adaptor with 12 random nucleotides. It tagged each cDNA molecule. MiXCR, run by TCRdb on the 5' RACE reads, gives a single entry per CDR3 protein. The repertoire holds 600,000 to 800,000 distinct CDR3 sequences, with under 25% as singletons. The chain is built from TRBV11-2 and TRBJ2-4, with D perhaps matching TRBD2 (5 bases). The TCR comes from a man aged 65-85 years in good health. The sequenced sample consisted of blood. The CDR3 reads CASSLAARGAKNIQYF. The CDR3 nucleotides read TGTGCCAGCAGCTTAGCTGCCCGGGGAGCTAAAAACATTCAGTACTTC.